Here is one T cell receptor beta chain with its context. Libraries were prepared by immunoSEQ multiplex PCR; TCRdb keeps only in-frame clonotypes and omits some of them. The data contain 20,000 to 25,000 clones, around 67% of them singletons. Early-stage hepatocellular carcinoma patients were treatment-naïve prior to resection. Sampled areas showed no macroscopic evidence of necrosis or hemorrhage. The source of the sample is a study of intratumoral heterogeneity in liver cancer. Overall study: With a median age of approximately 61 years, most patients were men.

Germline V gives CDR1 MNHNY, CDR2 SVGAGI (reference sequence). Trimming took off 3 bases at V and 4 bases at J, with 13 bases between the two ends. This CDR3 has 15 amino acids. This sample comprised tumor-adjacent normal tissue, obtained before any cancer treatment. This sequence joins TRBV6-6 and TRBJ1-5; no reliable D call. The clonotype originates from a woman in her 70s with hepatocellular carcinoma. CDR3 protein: CASSYGPSANQPQHF. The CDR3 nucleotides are TGTGCCAGCAGTTATGGACCCTCTGCAAATCAGCCCCAGCATTTT.